The present T cell receptor beta chain was sequenced within a study of memory CD4+ T cells and cytomegalovirus serostatus. The repertoire was sequenced with immunoSEQ multiplex PCR; TCRdb's copy has only in-frame clones and lacks some. The table lists tens of thousands of clones, 76% of them singletons. Single viable CD3+CD4+CD8-CD45RO+ cells were sorted as the memory CD4+ T cells. This TCR came from an adult in good health and CMV-seronegative. Specimen: memory CD4+ T cells from blood.

The CDR3: CASSFGGQPQHF. CDR3 coding DNA: TGTGCCAGCAGCTTTGGCGGTCAGCCCCAGCATTTT. The chain carries TRBV7-2 and TRBJ1-5; unclear D gene. The germline V and J ends were trimmed by 3 bases and 6 bases, with 6 bases remaining between them. This CDR3 comprises 12 residues. Germline assignment: CDR1 SGHTA and CDR2 FQGNSA.